The clone carrying this T cell receptor beta chain was seen a handful of times. These data belong to a study of cytomegalovirus exposure and HLA in healthy donors. 13 Jbeta primers and 60 Vbeta primers were used for the PCR. Sequencing was performed with immunoSEQ multiplex PCR; in TCRdb, only in-frame clones are kept and a portion is missing. Among 100,000 to 150,000 clones, roughly 72% were seen once, and the ten largest hold 4%. Germline values: CDR1 PRHDT, CDR2 FYEKMQ (reference sequence). The CDR3 totals 17 residues. The V gene end was trimmed by 5 bases and the J gene end by 6 bases; junction bases not matched to a gene: 14.

The TCR comes from a man aged 40-49 years in good health and CMV-seropositive. Sequences were obtained from PBMCs. The chain employs TRBV13 and TRBJ2-1, with TRBD2 matching over 9 bases. The CDR3 nucleotides are TGTGCCAGCAGCACTGGCCGGGGACTAGCTTATCCCAATGAGCAGTTCTTC. Its translation is CASSTGRGLAYPNEQFF.